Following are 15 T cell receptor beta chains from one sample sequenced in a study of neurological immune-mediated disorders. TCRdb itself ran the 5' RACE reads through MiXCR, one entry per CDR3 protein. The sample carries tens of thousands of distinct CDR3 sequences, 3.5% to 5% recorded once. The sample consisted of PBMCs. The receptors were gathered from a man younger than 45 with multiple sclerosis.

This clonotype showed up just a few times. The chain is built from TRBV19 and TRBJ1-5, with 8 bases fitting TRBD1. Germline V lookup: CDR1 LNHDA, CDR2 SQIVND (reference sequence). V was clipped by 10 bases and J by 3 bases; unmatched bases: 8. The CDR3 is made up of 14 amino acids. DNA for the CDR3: TGTGCCACCGCGGGGACAGGTTACAATCAGCCCCAGCATTTT. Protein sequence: CATAGTGYNQPQHF.

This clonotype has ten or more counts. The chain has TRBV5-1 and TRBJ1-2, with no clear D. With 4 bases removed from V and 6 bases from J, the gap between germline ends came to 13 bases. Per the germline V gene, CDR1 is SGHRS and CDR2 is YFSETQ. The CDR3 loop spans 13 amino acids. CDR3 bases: TGCGCCAGCAGCGCGGTGGCGGGAGATGGCTACACCTTC. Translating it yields CASSAVAGDGYTF.

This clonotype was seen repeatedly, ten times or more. In nucleotides, the CDR3 is TGCGCCAGCAGCTTGGAGAGCGGGGGGTCCTACGAGCAGTACTTC. Its translation: CASSLESGGSYEQYF. The rearrangement uses TRBV5-1 and TRBJ2-7, with 9 bases that match TRBD2. V dropped 0 bases and J dropped 1; count of bases not matched to a gene: 2. The CDR3 has 15 residues. Germline V lookup: CDR1 SGHRS, CDR2 YFSETQ.

CDR3 sequence (DNA): TGCAGTGCTAGAGATCTTAGTCGGGCGAACACCGGGGAGCTGTTTTTT. As protein: CSARDLSRANTGELFF. V and J are TRBV20-1 and TRBJ2-2; D not resolved. V was shortened by 0 bases and J by 0 bases, with 11 bases between the two germline ends. This CDR3 region has 16 residues. Looked up from germline, CDR1 is DFQATT and CDR2 is SNEGSKA (reference sequence).

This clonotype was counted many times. CDR3 in DNA: TGCAGTGCCCCAGGGACTAGCGGGGGAGAGTACACAGATACGCAGTATTTT. Translated, it gives CSAPGTSGGEYTDTQYF. V is TRBV20-1 and J is TRBJ2-3; 14 bases match TRBD2. CDR3 length: 17 amino acids. From germline, CDR1 is DFQATT and CDR2 SNEGSKA (reference sequence). J was trimmed by 2 bases and V by 6 bases; bases with no gene match: 10.

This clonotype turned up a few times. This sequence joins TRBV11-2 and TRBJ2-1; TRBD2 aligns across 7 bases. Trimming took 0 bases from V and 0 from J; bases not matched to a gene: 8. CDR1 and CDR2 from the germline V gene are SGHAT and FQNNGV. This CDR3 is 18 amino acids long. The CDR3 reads CASSLEGRAGSSYNEQFF. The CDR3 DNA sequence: TGTGCCAGCAGCTTAGAGGGTAGAGCGGGGAGCTCCTACAATGAGCAGTTCTTC. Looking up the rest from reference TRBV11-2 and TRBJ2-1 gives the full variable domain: EAGVAQSPRYKIIEKRQSVAFWCNPISGHATLYWYQQILGQGPKLLIQFQNNGVVDDSQLPKDRFSAERLKGVDSTLKIQPAKLEDSAVYLCASSLEGRAGSSYNEQFFGPGTRLTVL.

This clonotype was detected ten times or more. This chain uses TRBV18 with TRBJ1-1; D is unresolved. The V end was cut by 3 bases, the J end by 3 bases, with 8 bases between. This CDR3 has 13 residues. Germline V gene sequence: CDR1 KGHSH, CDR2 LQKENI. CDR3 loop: CASSPGFYTEAFF. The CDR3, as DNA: TGTGCCAGCTCACCGGGTTTTTACACTGAAGCTTTCTTT.

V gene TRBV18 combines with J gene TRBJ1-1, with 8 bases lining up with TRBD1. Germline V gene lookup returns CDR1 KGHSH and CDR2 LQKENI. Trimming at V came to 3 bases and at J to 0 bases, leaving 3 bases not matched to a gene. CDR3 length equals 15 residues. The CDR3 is CASSPDRGLNTEAFF. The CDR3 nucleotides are TGTGCCAGCTCACCCGACAGGGGCCTGAACACTGAAGCTTTCTTT.

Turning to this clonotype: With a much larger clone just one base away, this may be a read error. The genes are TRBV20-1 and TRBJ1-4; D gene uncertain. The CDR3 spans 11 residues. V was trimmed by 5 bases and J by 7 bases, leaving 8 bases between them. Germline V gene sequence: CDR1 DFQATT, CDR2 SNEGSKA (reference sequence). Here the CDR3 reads CSAQIGEKLFF. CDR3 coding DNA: TGCAGTGCTCAAATCGGTGAAAAACTGTTTTTT.

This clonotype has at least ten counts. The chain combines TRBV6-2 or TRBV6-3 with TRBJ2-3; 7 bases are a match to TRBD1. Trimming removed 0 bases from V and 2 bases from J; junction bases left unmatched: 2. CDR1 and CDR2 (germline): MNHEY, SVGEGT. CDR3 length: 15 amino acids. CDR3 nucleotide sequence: TGTGCCAGCAGTTACTCGACAGGGCACACAGATACGCAGTATTTT. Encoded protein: CASSYSTGHTDTQYF.

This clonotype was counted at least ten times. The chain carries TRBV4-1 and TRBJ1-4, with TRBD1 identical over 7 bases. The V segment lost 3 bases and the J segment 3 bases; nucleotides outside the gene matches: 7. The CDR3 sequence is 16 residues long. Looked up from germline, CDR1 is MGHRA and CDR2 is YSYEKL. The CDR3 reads CASSHPYRGANEKLFF. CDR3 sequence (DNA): TGCGCCAGCAGCCACCCATACAGGGGTGCTAATGAAAAACTGTTTTTT.

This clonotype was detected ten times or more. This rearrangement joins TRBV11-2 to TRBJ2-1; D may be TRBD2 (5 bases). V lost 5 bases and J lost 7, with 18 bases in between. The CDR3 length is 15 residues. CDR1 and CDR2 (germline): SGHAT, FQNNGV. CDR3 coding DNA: TGTGCCAGCAGCCGTGCGGCTGAAACGGGGAATGAGCAGTTCTTC. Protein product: CASSRAAETGNEQFF. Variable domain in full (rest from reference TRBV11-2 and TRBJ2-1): EAGVAQSPRYKIIEKRQSVAFWCNPISGHATLYWYQQILGQGPKLLIQFQNNGVVDDSQLPKDRFSAERLKGVDSTLKIQPAKLEDSAVYLCASSRAAETGNEQFFGPGTRLTVL.

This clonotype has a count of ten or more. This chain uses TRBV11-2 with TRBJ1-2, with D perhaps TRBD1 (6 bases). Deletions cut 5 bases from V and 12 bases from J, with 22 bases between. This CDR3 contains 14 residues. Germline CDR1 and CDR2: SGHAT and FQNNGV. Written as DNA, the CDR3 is TGTGCCAGCAGCCCCCAGACAGGTGGAGGGGTAGACACCTTC. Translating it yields CASSPQTGGGVDTF.

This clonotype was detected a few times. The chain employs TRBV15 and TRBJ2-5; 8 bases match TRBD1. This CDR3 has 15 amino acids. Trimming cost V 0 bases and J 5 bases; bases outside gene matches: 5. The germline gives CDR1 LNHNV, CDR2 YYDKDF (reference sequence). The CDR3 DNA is TGTGCCACCAGCAGAGATCTCCGACAGGGGGAGACCCAGTACTTC. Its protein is CATSRDLRQGETQYF.

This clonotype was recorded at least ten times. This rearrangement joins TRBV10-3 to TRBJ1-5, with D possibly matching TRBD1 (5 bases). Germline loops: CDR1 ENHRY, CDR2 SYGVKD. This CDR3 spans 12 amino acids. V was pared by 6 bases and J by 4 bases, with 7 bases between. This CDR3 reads CAISWTNQPQHF. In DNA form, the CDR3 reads TGTGCCATCAGCTGGACAAATCAGCCCCAGCATTTT.